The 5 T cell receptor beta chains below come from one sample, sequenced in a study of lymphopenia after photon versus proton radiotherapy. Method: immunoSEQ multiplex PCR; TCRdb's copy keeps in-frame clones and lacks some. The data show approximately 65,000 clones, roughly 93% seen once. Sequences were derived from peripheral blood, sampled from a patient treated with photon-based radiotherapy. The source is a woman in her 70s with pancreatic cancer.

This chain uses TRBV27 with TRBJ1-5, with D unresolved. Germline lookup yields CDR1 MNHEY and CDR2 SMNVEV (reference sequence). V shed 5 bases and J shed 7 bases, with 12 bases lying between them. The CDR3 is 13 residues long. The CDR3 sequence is CASSTEVRQPQHF. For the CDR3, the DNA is TGTGCCAGCAGTACCGAGGTTCGGCAGCCCCAGCATTTT.

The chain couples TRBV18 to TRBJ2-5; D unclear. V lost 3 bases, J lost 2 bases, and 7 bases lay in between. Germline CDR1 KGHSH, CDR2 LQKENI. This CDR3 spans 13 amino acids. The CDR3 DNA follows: TGTGCCAGCTCACCCGACTTGCAAGAGACCCAGTACTTC. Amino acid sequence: CASSPDLQETQYF.

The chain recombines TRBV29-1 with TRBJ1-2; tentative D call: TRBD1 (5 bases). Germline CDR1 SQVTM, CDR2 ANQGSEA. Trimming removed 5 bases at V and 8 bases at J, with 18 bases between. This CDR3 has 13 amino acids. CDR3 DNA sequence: TGCAGCGTTTCGGAGGGGCCGGTAAGGGGCTACACCTTC. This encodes CSVSEGPVRGYTF.

CDR3 nucleotides: TGTGCCAGCTCACCGGGAACGCTCTACGAGCAGTACTTC. Residues: CASSPGTLYEQYF. The J gene is TRBJ2-7, the V gene TRBV18, with D uncertain. Germline V gene data show CDR1 as KGHSH and CDR2 as LQKENI. The V and J ends lost 3 bases and 3 bases respectively, with 9 bases between them. CDR3 length equals 13 residues.

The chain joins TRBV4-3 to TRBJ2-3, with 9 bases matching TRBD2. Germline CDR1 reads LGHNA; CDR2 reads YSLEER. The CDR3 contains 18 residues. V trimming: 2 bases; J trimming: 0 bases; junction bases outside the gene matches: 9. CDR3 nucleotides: TGCGCCAGCAGCCAAACCTCCGGACTAGCGCTTAGCACAGATACGCAGTATTTT. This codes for CASSQTSGLALSTDTQYF.